Each of the 27 T cell receptor beta chains below was sequenced from the same sample in a study of T cell repertoires in cytomegalovirus infection. No antigens are known for them. TCRdb independently ran MiXCR on the reads; one entry per CDR3 protein. The data hold 650,000 to 900,000 distinct CDR3 sequences, with about 27% observed a single time. The sample was cultured CD8+ T cells from PBMCs, taken from culture after CMV antigen stimulation. Receptors originate from a human donor in good health (CMV status not recorded). Some clones in this sample may be carry-over from other donors' samples.

This clonotype came up many times. This chain joins TRBV7-6 and TRBJ2-1, with 7 bases aligning to TRBD2. The CDR3 has 17 amino acids. V was clipped by 3 bases and J by 1 base; unmatched bases: 9. Germline CDR1 and CDR2: SGHVS and FNYEAQ. CDR3 sequence (DNA): TGTGCCAGCAGCTTGGGGGGGAGGGGTTGGTCCTACAATGAGCAGTTCTTC. This codes for CASSLGGRGWSYNEQFF.

V is TRBV7-8 and J is TRBJ1-1; the D gene is possibly TRBD1 (5 bases). The CDR3 is 16 residues long. Trimming cost V 3 bases and J 0 bases, with 14 bases left between them. CDR1 and CDR2 (germline): SGHVS, FQNEAQ. The CDR3 here is CASSFQGLYMNTEAFF. The CDR3 DNA sequence: TGTGCCAGCAGCTTCCAGGGTTTGTATATGAACACTGAAGCTTTCTTT.

This clonotype was seen only a few times. V usage is TRBV27 and J usage is TRBJ1-5; D might be TRBD1 (5 bases). CDR3 length: 16 residues. Germline CDR1 MNHEY, CDR2 SMNVEV (reference sequence). V was trimmed by 4 bases and J by 0 bases, leaving 13 bases between them. CDR3 sequence (DNA): TGTGCCAGCAGTTCTCTGGACACCTATAGCAATCAGCCCCAGCATTTT. Encoded protein: CASSSLDTYSNQPQHF.

The chain has TRBV4-3 and TRBJ2-5; 9 bases line up with TRBD2. CDR3 size: 16 residues. From germline, CDR1 is LGHNA and CDR2 YSLEER. V was clipped by 0 bases and J by 4 bases; unmatched bases: 6. CDR3 nucleotide sequence: TGCGCCAGCAGCCAAGATTACGCGGGGGGGCGAGAGACCCAGTACTTC. This encodes CASSQDYAGGRETQYF.

The genes are TRBV2 and TRBJ1-3, with a possible D match to TRBD1 (6 bases). V was cut by 4 bases and J by 3 bases, with 16 bases left in between. CDR1 and CDR2 (germline): SNHLY, FYNNEI. The CDR3 contains 16 residues. The CDR3 DNA is TGTGCCAGCAGTGGACCGACGGGGGCAGATGGAAACACCATATATTTT. Amino acids: CASSGPTGADGNTIYF.

The gene calls are TRBV19 and TRBJ1-1; 9 bases map to TRBD1. After removal of 5 bases from V and 6 bases from J, the junction contained 7 bases not matched to a gene. This CDR3 spans 14 amino acids. Germline-derived CDR1 and CDR2 are LNHDA and SQIVND (reference sequence). Here the CDR3 reads CASSQPDRGAEAFF. The DNA of the CDR3 is TGTGCCAGTAGTCAACCGGACAGGGGCGCTGAAGCTTTCTTT.

The genes are TRBV6-2 or TRBV6-3 and TRBJ2-7, with D possibly being TRBD1 (6 bases). Germline-derived CDR1 and CDR2 are MNHEY and SVGEGT. The CDR3 loop spans 12 amino acids. Trimming left V 5 bases short and J 9 bases short, with 14 bases between. The CDR3 DNA is TGTGCCAGCAGTCGGGACAATTTGGGGCAGTACTTC. Translation gives CASSRDNLGQYF.

This clonotype was detected a few times. The chain has TRBV6-5 and TRBJ2-2, with D possibly TRBD1 on 5 matching bases. CDR3 length: 18 amino acids. V was cut by 0 bases and J by 1 base, with 15 bases left in between. Per the germline V gene, CDR1 is MNHEY and CDR2 is SVGAGI. CDR3 protein: CASSYSKFRALNTGELFF. The CDR3 coding sequence is TGTGCCAGCAGTTACTCGAAATTCAGGGCGCTGAACACCGGGGAGCTGTTTTTT.

This rearrangement joins TRBV6-4 to TRBJ2-1; weak D call: TRBD1 (6 bases). The CDR3 has 13 residues. Germline assignment: CDR1 MRHNA and CDR2 SNTAGT. V was pared by 2 bases and J by 7 bases, with 9 bases between. The CDR3 sequence: CASSDGGGNEQFF. The CDR3 nucleotides read TGTGCCAGCAGTGACGGGGGCGGAAATGAGCAGTTCTTC.

A few counts support this clonotype. The chain combines TRBV7-6 with TRBJ2-3, with D perhaps TRBD2 (6 bases). Germline CDR1 SGHVS, CDR2 FNYEAQ. The CDR3 has 13 amino acids. With 5 bases removed from V and 3 bases from J, the gap between germline ends came to 9 bases. As DNA, the CDR3 is TGTGCCAGCAGCGCGGGGCTAACAGATACGCAGTATTTT. Translation: CASSAGLTDTQYF.

This clonotype appeared many times. This rearrangement joins TRBV20-1 to TRBJ1-1; 7 positions agree with TRBD1. The CDR3 is 18 amino acids. Germline V gene sequence: CDR1 DFQATT, CDR2 SNEGSKA (reference sequence). Trimming removed 4 bases from V and 11 bases from J; junction bases left unmatched: 28. The CDR3 here is CSAKLDRVRVQKRGWAFF. The CDR3 DNA is TGCAGTGCTAAACTTGACAGGGTTCGCGTTCAAAAGCGGGGATGGGCTTTCTTT.

This clonotype was recorded a few times. The chain is built from TRBV7-9 and TRBJ2-1; maybe TRBD1 (5 bases). V dropped 2 bases and J dropped 11 bases, with 10 bases sitting between them. CDR3 length: 12 residues. Per the germline V gene, CDR1 is SEHNR and CDR2 is FQNEAQ (reference sequence). The CDR3 region is CASSLRQDKQFF. CDR3 in DNA: TGTGCCAGCAGCTTACGGCAGGACAAGCAGTTCTTC.

This clonotype has only a few counts. The chain employs TRBV15 and TRBJ2-3; perhaps TRBD2 as D (5 bases). From germline, CDR1 is LNHNV and CDR2 YYDKDF (reference sequence). The CDR3 consists of 15 residues. Deletions cut 7 bases from V and 0 bases from J, with 14 bases between. CDR3 protein: CATTVTGFSTDTQYF. CDR3 coding DNA: TGTGCCACCACAGTGACGGGGTTTAGCACAGATACGCAGTATTTT.

This clonotype came up many times. J is TRBJ1-1 and V is TRBV7-8; D might be TRBD1 (6 bases). V was pared by 2 bases and J by 0 bases, with 10 bases between. CDR3 size: 15 residues. Germline CDR1 is SGHVS and CDR2 is FQNEAQ. The CDR3 reads CASSLRQGMNTEAFF. CDR3 in DNA: TGTGCCAGCAGCTTACGTCAGGGGATGAACACTGAAGCTTTCTTT. Looking up the rest from reference TRBV7-8 and TRBJ1-1 gives the full variable domain: GAGVSQSPRYKVAKRGQDVALRCDPISGHVSLFWYQQALGQGPEFLTYFQNEAQLDKSGLPSDRFFAERPEGSVSTLKIQRTQQEDSAVYLCASSLRQGMNTEAFFGQGTRLTVV.

With respect to this clonotype: A much larger clonotype is one base distant, so this may be a read error. The J gene is TRBJ1-5, the V gene TRBV12-3 or TRBV12-4; the D gene is possibly TRBD1 (6 bases). V was cut by 3 bases and J by 4 bases, with 31 bases left in between. This CDR3 is 21 amino acids long. This chain's CDR3 is CASSFTLDSEQGGRRNQPQHF. In nucleotides, the CDR3 is TGTGCCAGCAGTTTTACCCTTGATTCCGAACAGGGAGGTAGGAGAAATCAGCCCCAGCATTTT.

CDR3 region: CASSLEEGDSYEQYF. DNA for the CDR3: TGTGCCAGCAGCTTGGAAGAAGGGGACTCCTACGAGCAGTACTTC. The chain is built from TRBV5-6 and TRBJ2-7, with D possibly TRBD1 on 5 matching bases. CDR3 length equals 15 residues. Germline lookup yields CDR1 SGHDT and CDR2 YYEEEE. Trimming pared 0 bases from V and 0 bases from J, leaving 10 bases between.

This clonotype came up a few times. V and J are TRBV18 and TRBJ2-1; 10 nucleotides align to TRBD2. This CDR3 is built from 16 residues. Per the germline V gene, CDR1 is KGHSH and CDR2 is LQKENI. The ends lost 6 bases at V and 8 bases at J; junction bases unmatched: 13. This chain's CDR3 is CASSPRERGGRYEQFF. In DNA, the CDR3 is TGTGCCAGCTCCCCCAGGGAGCGGGGGGGCAGATATGAGCAGTTCTTC. Full variable domain (missing parts from reference TRBV18 and TRBJ2-1): NAGVMQNPRHLVRRRGQEARLRCSPMKGHSHVYWYRQLPEEGLKFMVYLQKENIIDESGMPKERFSAEFPKEGPSILRIQQVVRGDSAAYFCASSPRERGGRYEQFFGPGTRLTVL.

The chain joins TRBV7-9 to TRBJ1-1; 7 positions match TRBD1. This CDR3 is built from 15 residues. V trimming: 6 bases; J trimming: 0 bases; junction bases outside the gene matches: 7. CDR1 and CDR2 from the germline V gene are SEHNR and FQNEAQ (reference sequence). The DNA for the CDR3 is TGTGCCAGCAGACCTACAGGGGTGGTGAACACTGAAGCTTTCTTT. Protein sequence: CASRPTGVVNTEAFF.

There are many counts of this clonotype. The V gene is TRBV7-9, the J gene TRBJ2-1; D possibly corresponds to TRBD2 (5 bases). Per germline, CDR1 SEHNR and CDR2 FQNEAQ (reference sequence). CDR3 length: 13 amino acids. The V and J ends lost 5 bases and 5 bases respectively, with 10 bases between them. The CDR3 spells CASSLGVDNEQFF. For the CDR3, the DNA is TGTGCCAGCAGCCTGGGAGTAGACAATGAGCAGTTCTTC.

This clonotype was counted a few times. The CDR3 nucleotides read TGTGCCAGCAGTCTAGCGGGGGGCCCGGACGAGCAGTACGTC. Protein sequence: CASSLAGGPDEQYV. The chain has TRBV27 and TRBJ2-7, with 11 bases identical to TRBD2. CDR1 is MNHEY and CDR2 is SMNVEV in the germline V gene (reference sequence). The CDR3 is made up of 14 amino acids. The J segment lost 5 bases and the V segment lost 5 bases, leaving 5 bases of the junction unmatched.

In this sample, this clonotype turned up a few times. This chain connects TRBV2 to TRBJ1-1, with 8 bases that match TRBD1. Germline V gene sequence: CDR1 SNHLY, CDR2 FYNNEI. V was pared by 1 base and J by 5 bases, with 6 bases of the junction left unmatched. This CDR3 has 15 residues. In DNA, the CDR3 is TGTGCCAGCAGTGAAGAATGGACAGGGAGTACTGAAGCTTTCTTT. Translation gives CASSEEWTGSTEAFF.

Of note for this clonotype: A much larger clone differs by one base, so this may be a read error. The CDR3 loop is CASSFERGTDTQYF. In DNA form, the CDR3 reads TGTGCCAGCAGCTTCGAGCGGGGGACAGATACGCAGTATTTT. The V and J genes are TRBV5-5 and TRBJ2-3, with TRBD2 matching 8 bases. Unmatched junction bases numbered 2, after V lost 2 bases and J lost 3 bases. CDR3 length equals 14 residues. From germline, CDR1 is SGHKS and CDR2 YYEKEE (reference sequence).

V gene TRBV7-9 combines with J gene TRBJ1-4, with D possibly matching TRBD1 (5 bases). The CDR3 contains 15 residues. Germline V lookup: CDR1 SEHNR, CDR2 FQNEAQ (reference sequence). The germline V and J ends were trimmed by 5 bases and 6 bases, with 16 bases remaining between them. CDR3 DNA sequence: TGTGCCAGCAGCCCATCCGGGACGGAATATGAAAAACTGTTTTTT. Translated, it gives CASSPSGTEYEKLFF.

Only a few counts were recorded for this clonotype. The genes are TRBV27 and TRBJ2-7; 7 nucleotides agree with TRBD2. Unmatched junction bases numbered 10, after V lost 5 bases and J lost 6 bases. CDR1 and CDR2 from the germline V gene are MNHEY and SMNVEV (reference sequence). CDR3 size: 14 residues. This CDR3 reads CASSATSGGGEQYV. The DNA of the CDR3 is TGTGCCAGCAGTGCGACTAGTGGGGGGGGCGAGCAGTACGTC.

This clonotype was seen more than once but under ten times. The chain carries TRBV6-1 and TRBJ1-5; D gene uncertain. This CDR3 comprises 14 residues. V gave up 7 bases and J gave up 4 bases, with 14 bases separating them. Looked up from germline, CDR1 is MNHNS and CDR2 is SASEGT. This chain's CDR3 is CASNLDKFNQPQHF. The CDR3 DNA reads as TGTGCCAGCAACCTCGACAAATTTAATCAGCCCCAGCATTTT.

The J gene is TRBJ2-1, the V gene TRBV7-9, with D possibly matching TRBD2 (6 bases). This CDR3 comprises 19 residues. V shed 5 bases and J shed 1 base, with 24 bases lying between them. Germline assignment: CDR1 SEHNR and CDR2 FQNEAQ (reference sequence). CDR3 sequence: CASSPSLNRVGSSYNEQFF. The CDR3 DNA reads as TGTGCCAGCAGCCCAAGCTTAAATAGGGTCGGGAGTTCCTACAATGAGCAGTTCTTC.

Only a few counts were recorded for this clonotype. The V and J genes are TRBV4-1 and TRBJ1-1; possibly TRBD1 for D (5 bases). The CDR3 extends over 17 amino acids. V dropped 4 bases and J dropped 1 base, with 19 bases sitting between them. From germline, CDR1 is MGHRA and CDR2 YSYEKL. CDR3: CASSPLGGQGPNTEAFF. Here the CDR3 DNA reads TGCGCCAGCAGCCCTTTAGGTGGGCAGGGACCGAACACTGAAGCTTTCTTT.